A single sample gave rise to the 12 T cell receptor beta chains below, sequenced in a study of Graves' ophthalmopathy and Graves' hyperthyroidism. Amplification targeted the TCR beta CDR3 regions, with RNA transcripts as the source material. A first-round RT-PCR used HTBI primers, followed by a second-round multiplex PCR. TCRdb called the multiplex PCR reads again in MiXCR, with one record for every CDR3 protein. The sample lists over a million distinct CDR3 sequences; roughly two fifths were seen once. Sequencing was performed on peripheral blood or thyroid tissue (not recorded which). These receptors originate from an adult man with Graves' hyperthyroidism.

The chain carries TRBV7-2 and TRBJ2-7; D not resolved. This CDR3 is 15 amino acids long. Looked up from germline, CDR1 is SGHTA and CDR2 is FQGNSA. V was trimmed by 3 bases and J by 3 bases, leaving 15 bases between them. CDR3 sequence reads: CASSFLPIIDYEQYF. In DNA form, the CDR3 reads TGTGCCAGCAGCTTCCTGCCAATAATTGACTACGAGCAGTACTTC.

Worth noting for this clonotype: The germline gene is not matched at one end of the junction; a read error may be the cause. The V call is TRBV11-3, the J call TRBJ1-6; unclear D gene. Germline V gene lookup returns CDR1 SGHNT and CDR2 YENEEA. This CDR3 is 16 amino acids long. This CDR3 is CASSPHWADPNSPLHF. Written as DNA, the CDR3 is TGCGCCAGCAGCCCCCACTGGGCAGACCCTAATTCACCCCTCCACTTT.

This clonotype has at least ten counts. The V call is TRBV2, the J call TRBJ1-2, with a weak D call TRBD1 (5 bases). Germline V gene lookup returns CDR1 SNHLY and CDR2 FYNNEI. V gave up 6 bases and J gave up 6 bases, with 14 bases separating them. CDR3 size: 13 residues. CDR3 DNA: TGTGCCAGCAGGGGATCTGACAGACATGGCTACACCTTC. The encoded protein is CASRGSDRHGYTF. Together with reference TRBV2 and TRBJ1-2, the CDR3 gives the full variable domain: EPEVTQTPSHQVTQMGQEVILRCVPISNHLYFYWYRQILGQKVEFLVSFYNNEISEKSEIFDDQFSVERPDGSNFTLKIRSTKLEDSAMYFCASRGSDRHGYTFGSGTRLTVV.

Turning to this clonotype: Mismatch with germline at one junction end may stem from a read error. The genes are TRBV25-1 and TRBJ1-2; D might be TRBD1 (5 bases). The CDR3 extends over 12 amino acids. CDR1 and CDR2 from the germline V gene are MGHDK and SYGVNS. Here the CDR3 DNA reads TGTACCAGCGGAGGAGGGACCTATGGCTACACCTTC. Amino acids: CTSGGGTYGYTF.

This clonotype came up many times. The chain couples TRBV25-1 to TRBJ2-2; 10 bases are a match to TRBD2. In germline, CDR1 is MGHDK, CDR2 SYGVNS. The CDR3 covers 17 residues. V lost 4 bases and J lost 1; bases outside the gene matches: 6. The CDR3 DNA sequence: TGTGCCAGCAGTGCCGACAGGACTAGCGGGAACACCGGGGAGCTGTTTTTT. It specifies CASSADRTSGNTGELFF.

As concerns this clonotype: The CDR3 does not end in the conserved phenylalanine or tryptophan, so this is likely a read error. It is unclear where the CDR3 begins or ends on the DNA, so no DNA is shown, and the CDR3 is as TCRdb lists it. CDR3 sequence: CASSHRAGSY. The V gene is TRBV2, the J gene TRBJ1-2. The CDR3 comprises 10 residues, both ends counted. The germline gives CDR1 SNHLY, CDR2 FYNNEI.

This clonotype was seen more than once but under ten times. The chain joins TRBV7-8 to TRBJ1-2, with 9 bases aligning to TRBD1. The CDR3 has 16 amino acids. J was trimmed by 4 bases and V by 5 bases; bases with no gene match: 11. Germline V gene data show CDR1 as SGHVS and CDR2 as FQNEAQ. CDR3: CASSGKGQGVGYGYTF. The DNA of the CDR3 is TGTGCCAGCAGCGGGAAGGGACAGGGAGTCGGCTATGGCTACACCTTC.

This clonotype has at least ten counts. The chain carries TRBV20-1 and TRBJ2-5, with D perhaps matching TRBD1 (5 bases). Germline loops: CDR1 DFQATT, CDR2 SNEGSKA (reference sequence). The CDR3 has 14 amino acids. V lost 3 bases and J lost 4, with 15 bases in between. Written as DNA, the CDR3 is TGCAGTGCTAGTTTGCACGGACACGGAGAGACCCAGTACTTC. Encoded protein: CSASLHGHGETQYF.

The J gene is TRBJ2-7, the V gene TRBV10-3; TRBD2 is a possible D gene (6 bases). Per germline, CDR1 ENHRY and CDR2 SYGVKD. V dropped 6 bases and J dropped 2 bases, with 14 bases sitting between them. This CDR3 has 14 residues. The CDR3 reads CAIRAGSGTYEQYF. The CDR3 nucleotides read TGTGCCATCAGGGCGGGGTCGGGAACCTACGAGCAGTACTTC.

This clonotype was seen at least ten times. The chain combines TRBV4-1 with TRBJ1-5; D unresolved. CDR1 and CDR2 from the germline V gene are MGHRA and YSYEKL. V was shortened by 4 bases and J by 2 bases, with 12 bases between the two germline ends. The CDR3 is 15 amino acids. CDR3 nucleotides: TGCGCCAGCAGCCCCTCGGGGAATGGCAATCAGCCCCAGCATTTT. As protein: CASSPSGNGNQPQHF.

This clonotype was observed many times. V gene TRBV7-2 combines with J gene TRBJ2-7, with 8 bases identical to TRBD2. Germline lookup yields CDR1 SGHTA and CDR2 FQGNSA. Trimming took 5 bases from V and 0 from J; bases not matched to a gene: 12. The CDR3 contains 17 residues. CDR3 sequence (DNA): TGTGCCAGCAGCCTCAATCCTATAGCGGGAAGCTCCTACGAGCAGTACTTC. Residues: CASSLNPIAGSSYEQYF.

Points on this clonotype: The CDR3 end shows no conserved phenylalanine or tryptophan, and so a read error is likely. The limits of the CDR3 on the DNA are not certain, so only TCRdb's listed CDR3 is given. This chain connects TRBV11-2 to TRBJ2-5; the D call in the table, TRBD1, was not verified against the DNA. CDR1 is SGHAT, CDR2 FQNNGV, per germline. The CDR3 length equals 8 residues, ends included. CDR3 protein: CASSLEGA.